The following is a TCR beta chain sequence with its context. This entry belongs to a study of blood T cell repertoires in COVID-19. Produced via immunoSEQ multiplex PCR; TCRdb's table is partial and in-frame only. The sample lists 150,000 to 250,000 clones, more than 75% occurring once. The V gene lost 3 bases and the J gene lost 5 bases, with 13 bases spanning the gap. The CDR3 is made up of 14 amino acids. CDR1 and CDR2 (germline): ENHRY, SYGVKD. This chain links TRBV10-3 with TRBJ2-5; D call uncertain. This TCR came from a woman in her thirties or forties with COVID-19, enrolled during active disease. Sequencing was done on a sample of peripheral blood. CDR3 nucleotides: TGTGCCATCAGTGATAAAGTGTTTGGCGAGACCCAGTACTTC. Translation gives CAISDKVFGETQYF.